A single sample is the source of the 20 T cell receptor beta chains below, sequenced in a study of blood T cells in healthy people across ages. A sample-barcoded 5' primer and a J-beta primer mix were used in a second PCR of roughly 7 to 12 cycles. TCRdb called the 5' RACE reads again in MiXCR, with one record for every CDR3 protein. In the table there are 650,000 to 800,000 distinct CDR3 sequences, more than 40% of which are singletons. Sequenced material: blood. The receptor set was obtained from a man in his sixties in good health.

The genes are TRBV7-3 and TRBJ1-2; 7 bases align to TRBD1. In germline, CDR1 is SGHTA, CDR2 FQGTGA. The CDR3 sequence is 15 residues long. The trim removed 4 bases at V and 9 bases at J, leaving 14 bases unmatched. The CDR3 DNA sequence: TGTGCCAGCAGCTCGTTACAGGGGCCCCTTTGGTGCTACACCTTC. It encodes CASSSLQGPLWCYTF.

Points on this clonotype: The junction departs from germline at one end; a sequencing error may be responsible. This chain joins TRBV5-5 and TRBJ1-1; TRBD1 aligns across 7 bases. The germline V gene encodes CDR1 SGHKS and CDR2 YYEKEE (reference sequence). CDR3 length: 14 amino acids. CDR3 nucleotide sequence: TGTGCCAGCCGCTTGGCGGGGACAGTCACTGAAGCTTTCTTT. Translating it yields CASRLAGTVTEAFF. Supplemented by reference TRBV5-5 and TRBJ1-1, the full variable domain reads DAGVTQSPTHLIKTRGQQVTLRCSPISGHKSVSWYQQVLGQGPQFIFQYYEKEERGRGNFPDRFSARQFPNYSSELNVNALLLGDSALYLCASRLAGTVTEAFFGQGTRLTVV.

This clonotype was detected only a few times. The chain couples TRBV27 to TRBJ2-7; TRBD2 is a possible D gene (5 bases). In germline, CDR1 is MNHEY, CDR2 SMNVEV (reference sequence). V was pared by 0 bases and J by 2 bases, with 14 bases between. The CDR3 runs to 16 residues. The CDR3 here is CASSLSYEGFTYEQYF. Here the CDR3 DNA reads TGTGCCAGCAGTTTATCCTATGAGGGTTTTACCTACGAGCAGTACTTC.

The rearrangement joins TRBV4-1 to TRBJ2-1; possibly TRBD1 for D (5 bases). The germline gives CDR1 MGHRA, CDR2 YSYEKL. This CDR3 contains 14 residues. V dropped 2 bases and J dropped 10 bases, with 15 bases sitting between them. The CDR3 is CASSQTGSSREQFF. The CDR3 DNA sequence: TGCGCCAGCAGCCAAACAGGATCGTCCCGGGAGCAGTTCTTC.

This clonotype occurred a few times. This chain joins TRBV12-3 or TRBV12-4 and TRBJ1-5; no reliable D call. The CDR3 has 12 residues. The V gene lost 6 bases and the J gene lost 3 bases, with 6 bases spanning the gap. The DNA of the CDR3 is TGTGCCAGCAGCAAACCCAATCAGCCCCAGCATTTT. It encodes CASSKPNQPQHF.

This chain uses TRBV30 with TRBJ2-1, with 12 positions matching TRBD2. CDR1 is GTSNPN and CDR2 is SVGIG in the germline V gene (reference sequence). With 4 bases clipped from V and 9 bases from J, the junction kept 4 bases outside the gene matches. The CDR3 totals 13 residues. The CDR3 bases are TGTGCCTGGAAACTAGCGGGGGGTACTGAGCAGTTCTTC. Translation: CAWKLAGGTEQFF.

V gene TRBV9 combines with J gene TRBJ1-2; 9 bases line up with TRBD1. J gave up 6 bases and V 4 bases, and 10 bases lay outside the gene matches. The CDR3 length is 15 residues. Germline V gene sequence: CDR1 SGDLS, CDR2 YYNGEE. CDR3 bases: TGTGCCAGCAGCCCTGAGACAGGGGGTTCGGATGGCTACACCTTC. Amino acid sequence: CASSPETGGSDGYTF.

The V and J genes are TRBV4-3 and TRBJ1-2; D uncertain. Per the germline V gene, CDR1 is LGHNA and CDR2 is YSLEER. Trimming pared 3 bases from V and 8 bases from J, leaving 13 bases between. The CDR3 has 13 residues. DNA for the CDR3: TGCGCCAGCAGCCAGCCCCCGGACGGGGGCTACACCTTC. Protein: CASSQPPDGGYTF.

CDR3 sequence reads: CATHTGADGYTF. The DNA of the CDR3 is TGTGCCACCCACACAGGGGCCGATGGCTACACCTTC. This sequence joins TRBV28 and TRBJ1-2; 7 bases map to TRBD1. V lost 10 bases and J lost 6; bases outside the gene matches: 8. The CDR3 contains 12 residues. In germline, CDR1 is MDHEN, CDR2 SYDVKM.

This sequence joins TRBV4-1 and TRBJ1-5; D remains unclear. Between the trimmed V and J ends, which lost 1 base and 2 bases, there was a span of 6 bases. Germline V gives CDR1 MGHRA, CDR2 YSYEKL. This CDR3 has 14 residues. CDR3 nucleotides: TGCGCCAGCAGCCAAGTTGATGGCAATCAGCCCCAGCATTTT. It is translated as CASSQVDGNQPQHF.

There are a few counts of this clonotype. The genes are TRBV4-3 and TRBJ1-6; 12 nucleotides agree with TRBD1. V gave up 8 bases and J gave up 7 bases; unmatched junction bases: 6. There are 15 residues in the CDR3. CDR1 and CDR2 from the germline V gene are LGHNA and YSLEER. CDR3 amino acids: CASGAGTGGNSPLHF. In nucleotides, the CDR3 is TGCGCCAGCGGAGCCGGGACAGGGGGCAATTCACCCCTCCACTTT.

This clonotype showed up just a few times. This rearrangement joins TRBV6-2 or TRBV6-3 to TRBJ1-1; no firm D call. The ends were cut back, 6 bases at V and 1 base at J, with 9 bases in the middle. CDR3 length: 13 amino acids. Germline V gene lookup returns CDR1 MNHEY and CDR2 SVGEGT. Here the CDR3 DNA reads TGTGCCAGCAGGCCCGGAGCGAACACTGAAGCTTTCTTT. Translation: CASRPGANTEAFF.

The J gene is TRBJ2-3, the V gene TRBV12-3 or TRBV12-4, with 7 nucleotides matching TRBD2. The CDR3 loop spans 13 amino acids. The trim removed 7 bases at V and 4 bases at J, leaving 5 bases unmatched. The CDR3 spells CASIGGGADTQYF. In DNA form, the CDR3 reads TGTGCCAGCATTGGGGGGGGGGCAGATACGCAGTATTTT.

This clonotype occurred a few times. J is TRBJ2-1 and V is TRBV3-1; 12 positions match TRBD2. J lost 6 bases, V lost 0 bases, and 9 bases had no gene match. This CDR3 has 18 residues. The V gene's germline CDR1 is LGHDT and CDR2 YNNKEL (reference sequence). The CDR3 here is CASSQEGLAGGATNEQFF. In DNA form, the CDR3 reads TGTGCCAGCAGCCAAGAGGGGCTAGCGGGGGGGGCCACCAATGAGCAGTTCTTC.

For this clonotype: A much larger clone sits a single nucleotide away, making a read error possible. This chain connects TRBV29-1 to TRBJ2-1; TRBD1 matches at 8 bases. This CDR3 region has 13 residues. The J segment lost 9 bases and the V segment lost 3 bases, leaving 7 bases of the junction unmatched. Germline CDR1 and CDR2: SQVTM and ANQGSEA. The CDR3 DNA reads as TGCAGCGTTGAGATGGACAGGGTTAGTGAGCAGTTCTTC. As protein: CSVEMDRVSEQFF.

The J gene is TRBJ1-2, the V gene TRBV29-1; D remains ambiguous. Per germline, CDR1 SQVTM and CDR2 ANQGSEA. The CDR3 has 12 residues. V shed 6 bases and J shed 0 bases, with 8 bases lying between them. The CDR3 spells CSVLGSNYGYTF. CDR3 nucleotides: TGCAGCGTCCTCGGGTCTAACTATGGCTACACCTTC.

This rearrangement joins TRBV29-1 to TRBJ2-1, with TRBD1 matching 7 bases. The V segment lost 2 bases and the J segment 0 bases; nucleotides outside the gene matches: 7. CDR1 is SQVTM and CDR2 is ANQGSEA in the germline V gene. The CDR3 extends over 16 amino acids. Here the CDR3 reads CSVEMGQRSSYNEQFF. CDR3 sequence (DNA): TGCAGCGTTGAAATGGGACAGAGGAGCTCCTACAATGAGCAGTTCTTC.

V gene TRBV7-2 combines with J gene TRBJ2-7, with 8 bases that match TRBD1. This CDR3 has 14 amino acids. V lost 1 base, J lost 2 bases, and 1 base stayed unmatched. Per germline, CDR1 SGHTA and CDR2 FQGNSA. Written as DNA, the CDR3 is TGTGCCAGCAGCTTAGAGGACAGGGCCTACGAGCAGTACTTC. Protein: CASSLEDRAYEQYF.

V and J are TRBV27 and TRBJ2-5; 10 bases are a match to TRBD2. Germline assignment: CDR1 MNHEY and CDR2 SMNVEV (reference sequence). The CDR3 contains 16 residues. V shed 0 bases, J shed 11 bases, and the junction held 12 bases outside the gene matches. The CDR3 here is CASSLSSGGIYNEQYF. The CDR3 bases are TGTGCCAGCAGTTTATCTAGCGGGGGGATCTACAATGAGCAGTACTTC.

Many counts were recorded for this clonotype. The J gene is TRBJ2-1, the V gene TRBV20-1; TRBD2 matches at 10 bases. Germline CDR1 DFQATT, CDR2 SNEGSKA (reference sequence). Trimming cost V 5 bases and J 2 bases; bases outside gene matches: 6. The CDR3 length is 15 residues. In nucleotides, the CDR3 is TGCAGTGCTGACCCCCTAGCGGGGGCCTACAATGAGCAGTTCTTC. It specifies CSADPLAGAYNEQFF.